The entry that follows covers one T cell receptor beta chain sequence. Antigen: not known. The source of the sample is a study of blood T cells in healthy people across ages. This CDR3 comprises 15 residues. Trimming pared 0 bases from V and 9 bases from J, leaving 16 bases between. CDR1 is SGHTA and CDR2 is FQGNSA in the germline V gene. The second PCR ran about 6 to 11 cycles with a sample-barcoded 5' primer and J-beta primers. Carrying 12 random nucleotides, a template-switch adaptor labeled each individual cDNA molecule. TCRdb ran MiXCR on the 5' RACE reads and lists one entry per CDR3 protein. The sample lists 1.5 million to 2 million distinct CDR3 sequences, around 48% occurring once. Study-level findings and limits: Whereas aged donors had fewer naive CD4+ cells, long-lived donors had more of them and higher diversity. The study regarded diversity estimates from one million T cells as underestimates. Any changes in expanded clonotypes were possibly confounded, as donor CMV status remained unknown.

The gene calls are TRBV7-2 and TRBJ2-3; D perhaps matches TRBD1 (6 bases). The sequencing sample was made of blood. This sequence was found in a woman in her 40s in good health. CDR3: CASSLAAGAIPTQYF. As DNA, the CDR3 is TGTGCCAGCAGCTTAGCAGCAGGGGCCATCCCAACGCAGTATTTT.